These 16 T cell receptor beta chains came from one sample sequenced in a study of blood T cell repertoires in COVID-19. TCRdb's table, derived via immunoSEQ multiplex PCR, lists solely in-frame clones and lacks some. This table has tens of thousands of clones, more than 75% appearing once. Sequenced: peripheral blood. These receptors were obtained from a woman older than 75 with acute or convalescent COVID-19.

This CDR3 reads CASSYIVTTGFTEAFF. The CDR3 bases are TGTGCCAGCAGTTACATTGTCACGACAGGTTTTACTGAAGCTTTCTTT. The gene calls are TRBV6-5 and TRBJ1-1, with D possibly TRBD1 on 6 matching bases. Trimming shortened V by 2 bases and J by 5 bases, and 18 bases separated the two germline ends. This CDR3 has 16 amino acids. Per the germline V gene, CDR1 is MNHEY and CDR2 is SVGAGI.

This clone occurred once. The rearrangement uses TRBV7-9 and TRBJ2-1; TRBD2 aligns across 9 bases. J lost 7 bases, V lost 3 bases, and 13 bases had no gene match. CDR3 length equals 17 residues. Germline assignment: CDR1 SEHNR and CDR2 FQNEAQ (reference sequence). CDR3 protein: CASSLARGIAGANEQFF. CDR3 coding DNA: TGTGCCAGCAGCTTGGCACGGGGAATAGCGGGAGCGAATGAGCAGTTCTTC.

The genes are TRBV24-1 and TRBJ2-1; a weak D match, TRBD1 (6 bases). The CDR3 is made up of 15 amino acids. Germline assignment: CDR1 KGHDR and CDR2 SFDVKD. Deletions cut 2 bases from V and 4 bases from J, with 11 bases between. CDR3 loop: CATSDWGQIYNEQFF. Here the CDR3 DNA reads TGTGCCACCAGTGATTGGGGGCAAATTTACAATGAGCAGTTCTTC.

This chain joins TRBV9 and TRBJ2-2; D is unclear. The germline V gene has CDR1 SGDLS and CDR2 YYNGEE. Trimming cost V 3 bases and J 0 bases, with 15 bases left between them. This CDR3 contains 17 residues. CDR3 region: CASSAPFAGTNTGELFF. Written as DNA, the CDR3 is TGTGCCAGCAGCGCCCCTTTTGCAGGAACGAACACCGGGGAGCTGTTTTTT. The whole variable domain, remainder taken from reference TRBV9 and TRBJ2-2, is DSGVTQTPKHLITATGQRVTLRCSPRSGDLSVYWYQQSLDQGLQFLIQYYNGEERAKGNILERFSAQQFPDLHSELNLSSLELGDSALYFCASSAPFAGTNTGELFFGEGSRLTVL.

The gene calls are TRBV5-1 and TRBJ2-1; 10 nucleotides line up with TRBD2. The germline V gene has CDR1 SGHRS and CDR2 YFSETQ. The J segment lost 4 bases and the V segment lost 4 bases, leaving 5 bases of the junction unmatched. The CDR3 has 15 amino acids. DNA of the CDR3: TGCGCCAGCAGCAAACGGACTAGCGGTTACAATGAGCAGTTCTTC. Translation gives CASSKRTSGYNEQFF.

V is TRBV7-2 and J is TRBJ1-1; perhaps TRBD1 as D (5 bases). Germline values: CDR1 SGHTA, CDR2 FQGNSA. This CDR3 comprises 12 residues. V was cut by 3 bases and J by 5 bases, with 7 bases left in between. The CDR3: CASSLGRTEAFF. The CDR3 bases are TGTGCCAGCAGCTTGGGGCGAACTGAAGCTTTCTTT.

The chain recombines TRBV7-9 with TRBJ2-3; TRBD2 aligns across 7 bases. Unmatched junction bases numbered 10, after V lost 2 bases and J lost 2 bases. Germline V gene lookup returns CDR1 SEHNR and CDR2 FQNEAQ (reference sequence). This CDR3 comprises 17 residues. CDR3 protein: CASSLPGLRGNTDTQYF. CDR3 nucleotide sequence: TGTGCCAGCAGCTTACCGGGACTAAGAGGGAACACAGATACGCAGTATTTT. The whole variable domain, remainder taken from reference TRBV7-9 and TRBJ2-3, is DTGVSQNPRHKITKRGQNVTFRCDPISEHNRLYWYRQTLGQGPEFLTYFQNEAQLEKSRLLSDRFSAERPKGSFSTLEIQRTEQGDSAMYLCASSLPGLRGNTDTQYFGPGTRLTVL.

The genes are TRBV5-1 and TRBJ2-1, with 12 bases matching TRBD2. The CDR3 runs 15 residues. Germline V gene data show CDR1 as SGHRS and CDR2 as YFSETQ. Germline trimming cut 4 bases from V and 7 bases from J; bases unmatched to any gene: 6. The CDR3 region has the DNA TGCGCCAGCAGCCTTCGACTAGCGGGAGAGAATGAGCAGTTCTTC. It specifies CASSLRLAGENEQFF.

The CDR3 is CASSIPGQIRTEAFF. Here the CDR3 DNA reads TGTGCCAGCTCCATACCTGGGCAGATTCGGACTGAAGCTTTCTTT. The gene calls are TRBV25-1 and TRBJ1-1; D uncertain. This CDR3 spans 15 amino acids. Trimming removed 8 bases from V and 5 bases from J, with 21 bases in between. Looked up from germline, CDR1 is MGHDK and CDR2 is SYGVNS.

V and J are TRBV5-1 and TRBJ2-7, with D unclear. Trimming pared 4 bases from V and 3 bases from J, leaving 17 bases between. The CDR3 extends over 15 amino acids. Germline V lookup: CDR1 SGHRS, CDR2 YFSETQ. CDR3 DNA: TGCGCCAGCAGCCTGACCGGGTCTTCTAACTACGAGCAGTACTTC. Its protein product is CASSLTGSSNYEQYF.

DNA for the CDR3: TGTGCCAGCAGCCGCGAGGGGGTAGCGGGGAGCACAGATACGCAGTATTTT. Protein: CASSREGVAGSTDTQYF. The chain combines TRBV7-9 with TRBJ2-3, with 8 nucleotides matching TRBD2. The CDR3 is 17 residues long. Trimming took 5 bases from V and 0 from J; bases not matched to a gene: 10. Germline V gene sequence: CDR1 SEHNR, CDR2 FQNEAQ (reference sequence).

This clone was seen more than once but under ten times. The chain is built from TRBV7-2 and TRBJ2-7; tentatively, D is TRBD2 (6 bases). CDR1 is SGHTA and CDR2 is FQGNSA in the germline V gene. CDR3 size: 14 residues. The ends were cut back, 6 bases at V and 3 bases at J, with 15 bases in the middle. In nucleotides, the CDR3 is TGTGCCAGCAGACCCGGGGGTTCGGGCTACGAGCAGTACTTC. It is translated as CASRPGGSGYEQYF.

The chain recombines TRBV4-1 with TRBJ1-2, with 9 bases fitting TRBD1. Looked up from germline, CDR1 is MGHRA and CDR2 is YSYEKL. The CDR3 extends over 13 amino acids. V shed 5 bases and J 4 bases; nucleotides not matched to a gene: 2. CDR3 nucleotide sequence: TGCGCCAGCAGCGAGACAGGGGGCTATGGCTACACCTTC. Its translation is CASSETGGYGYTF.

The CDR3 DNA is TGTGCCAGCAGTGGACTAGCGGGAGCGGTTGCTGAGCAGTTCTTC. Its translation is CASSGLAGAVAEQFF. The V gene is TRBV2, the J gene TRBJ2-1; 12 bases line up with TRBD2. Unmatched junction bases numbered 7, after V lost 4 bases and J lost 9 bases. CDR1 is SNHLY, CDR2 FYNNEI, per germline. CDR3 length: 15 amino acids.

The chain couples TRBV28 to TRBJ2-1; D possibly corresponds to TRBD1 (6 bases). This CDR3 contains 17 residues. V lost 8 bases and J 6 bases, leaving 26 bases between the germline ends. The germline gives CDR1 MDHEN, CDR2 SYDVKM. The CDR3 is CASGGQLKAPVFNEQFF. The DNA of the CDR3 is TGTGCCAGCGGCGGACAGCTTAAGGCCCCCGTTTTCAATGAGCAGTTCTTC.

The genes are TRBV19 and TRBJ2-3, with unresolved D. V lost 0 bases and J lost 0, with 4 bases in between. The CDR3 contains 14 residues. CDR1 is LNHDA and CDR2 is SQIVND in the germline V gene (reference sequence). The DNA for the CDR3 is TGTGCCAGTAGTATAGACTCGAGCACAGATACGCAGTATTTT. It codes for CASSIDSSTDTQYF.